This T cell receptor beta chain was obtained from a study of cytomegalovirus exposure and HLA in healthy donors. It was with 60 Vbeta and 13 Jbeta primers that the PCR ran. TCRdb's copy holds only in-frame clones and misses some; the assay was immunoSEQ multiplex PCR. The data show roughly 150,000 clones, with around 79% seen just once and approximately 2.4% held by the top ten. In the case of this clone: Its antigen is as yet unknown. In the same sample, other DNA sequences code for this CDR3.

Deletions cut 2 bases from V and 1 base from J, with 6 bases between. The CDR3 is 13 amino acids. The germline V gene has CDR1 SGHRS and CDR2 YFSETQ. General study findings and limits: There were several of the most significant clusters that appeared linked to common viral pathogens in a later analysis. After further analysis at a later stage, 16,951 TCR beta sequences were associated with HLA alleles at 0.05 false discovery rate.

The source of this sequence is a female donor in good health and CMV-seronegative. The sample consisted of PBMCs. This chain connects TRBV5-1 to TRBJ1-1; D not certain. CDR3 DNA sequence: TGCGCCAGCAGCTTCGAGGGGAACACTGAAGCTTTCTTT. This sequence encodes CASSFEGNTEAFF.